What follows are 24 T cell receptor beta chains derived from one specimen sequenced in a study of long-term antiretroviral therapy in people with HIV. Sequencing relied on immunoSEQ assay v3.0, run at survey level. Here immunoSEQ multiplex PCR was the method, and the copy in TCRdb shows in-frame clones only, minus some. The sample lists some 25,000 clones, around 86% occurring once. The sequences come from unsorted PBMCs, collected 1.9 years after starting antiretroviral therapy. Receptors were obtained from a woman aged 25 to 39 with HIV.

J is TRBJ2-1 and V is TRBV2; D may be TRBD1 (5 bases). CDR1 is SNHLY, CDR2 FYNNEI, per germline. The CDR3 sequence is 16 residues long. V was pared by 1 base and J by 3 bases, with 13 bases between. This chain's CDR3 is CASSEESQGGYNEQFF. The CDR3 DNA sequence: TGTGCCAGCAGTGAAGAGAGCCAGGGCGGCTACAATGAGCAGTTCTTC.

The CDR3 reads CASSLYWGQGKAGELFF. The CDR3 region has the DNA TGTGCCAGCAGCTTGTATTGGGGACAGGGGAAGGCCGGGGAGCTGTTTTTT. The rearrangement links TRBV5-6 to TRBJ2-2; 10 bases fit TRBD1. Germline assignment: CDR1 SGHDT and CDR2 YYEEEE. The CDR3 contains 17 residues. Losses at the gene ends were 1 base for V and 6 bases for J; bases not matched to a gene: 9.

J is TRBJ2-3 and V is TRBV10-3, with D possibly being TRBD2 (7 bases). CDR3 length: 16 residues. Germline CDR1 ENHRY, CDR2 SYGVKD. The V end lost 0 bases, the J end lost 6 bases, and 16 bases lay between the germline ends. DNA of the CDR3: TGTGCCATCAGTGAGTCCGGGGCGGGGGCCCGGGATACGCAGTATTTT. Its translation: CAISESGAGARDTQYF.

The V gene is TRBV2, the J gene TRBJ1-3; D perhaps matches TRBD1 (5 bases). The germline CDR1 and CDR2 sequences are SNHLY and FYNNEI. The germline V and J ends were trimmed by 6 bases and 5 bases, with 11 bases remaining between them. The CDR3 runs to 13 residues. The CDR3 bases are TGTGCCAGCAGCCAGGGTCGAAGAAACACCATATATTTT. Translation gives CASSQGRRNTIYF. Full variable domain (rest looked up from reference TRBV2 and TRBJ1-3): EPEVTQTPSHQVTQMGQEVILRCVPISNHLYFYWYRQILGQKVEFLVSFYNNEISEKSEIFDDQFSVERPDGSNFTLKIRSTKLEDSAMYFCASSQGRRNTIYFGEGSWLTVV.

DNA for the CDR3: TGTGCCAGCAGCTTAAGGCGGGGACTAGCGGGGGCCTCGAACACCGGGGAGCTGTTTTTT. This gives the protein CASSLRRGLAGASNTGELFF. J is TRBJ2-2 and V is TRBV27, with TRBD2 matching over 14 bases. V lost 6 bases, J lost 0 bases, and 12 bases stayed unmatched. The CDR3 loop spans 20 amino acids. Germline V gene data show CDR1 as MNHEY and CDR2 as SMNVEV (reference sequence).

This chain uses TRBV5-1 with TRBJ1-2; no clear D. V lost 0 bases and J lost 8, with 14 bases in between. CDR3 size: 14 residues. The germline V gene has CDR1 SGHRS and CDR2 YFSETQ. The CDR3 region has the DNA TGCGCCAGCAGCTTGGAAGCGGCGGTACAAGGCTACACCTTC. Protein sequence: CASSLEAAVQGYTF.

CDR3 DNA sequence: TGTGCCAGCAGCTCAATCAATTACGAGCAGTACGTC. Amino acids: CASSSINYEQYV. The chain links TRBV5-8 to TRBJ2-7; D gene uncertain. The germline V and J ends were trimmed by 3 bases and 4 bases, with 8 bases remaining between them. The CDR3 length is 12 residues. CDR1 SGHTS and CDR2 YDEGEE come from the germline V gene.

The chain links TRBV6-5 to TRBJ2-3; unclear D gene. The germline V gene encodes CDR1 MNHEY and CDR2 SVGAGI. The V end lost 6 bases, the J end lost 3 bases, and 13 bases lay between the germline ends. The CDR3 totals 14 residues. CDR3 coding DNA: TGTGCCAGCAGCCGATCCTTGGGGACAGATACGCAGTATTTT. Its protein product is CASSRSLGTDTQYF.

The chain combines TRBV6-5 with TRBJ1-1, with TRBD1 matching over 7 bases. The V and J ends lost 6 bases and 0 bases, in that order; junction bases with no gene match: 7. Germline V gives CDR1 MNHEY, CDR2 SVGAGI. CDR3 length equals 15 residues. The CDR3 protein is CASRPGQVMNTEAFF. CDR3 DNA: TGTGCCAGCAGACCCGGACAGGTTATGAACACTGAAGCTTTCTTT.

This chain uses TRBV6-5 with TRBJ1-6, with D maybe TRBD1 (5 bases). Germline V gene sequence: CDR1 MNHEY, CDR2 SVGAGI. There are 14 residues in the CDR3. Trimming took off 7 bases at V and 8 bases at J, with 15 bases between the two ends. The CDR3 region is CASNNAGWDSPLHF. DNA of the CDR3: TGTGCCAGCAATAACGCAGGGTGGGATTCACCCCTCCACTTT.

This chain links TRBV27 with TRBJ1-1; the D is unclear. Germline lookup yields CDR1 MNHEY and CDR2 SMNVEV (reference sequence). The CDR3 is made up of 14 amino acids. V lost 2 bases, J lost 1 base, and 8 bases lay in between. The CDR3 sequence: CASSLLGRNTEAFF. CDR3 nucleotides: TGTGCCAGCAGTTTACTAGGCAGGAACACTGAAGCTTTCTTT.

This clone was counted a few times. The J gene is TRBJ1-1, the V gene TRBV19, with a tentative D call TRBD1 (5 bases). Trimming cost V 5 bases and J 5 bases, with 9 bases left between them. The germline V gene has CDR1 LNHDA and CDR2 SQIVND (reference sequence). This CDR3 is built from 12 residues. The CDR3, as DNA: TGTGCCAGTAGTGTGGGGGAAACTGAAGCTTTCTTT. It specifies CASSVGETEAFF.

The chain employs TRBV11-3 and TRBJ2-3; 8 bases are a match to TRBD1. The CDR3 runs 16 residues. CDR1 is SGHNT, CDR2 YENEEA, per germline. V was clipped by 4 bases and J by 1 base; unmatched bases: 7. The CDR3 here is CASSSRTGHGTDTQYF. CDR3 bases: TGTGCCAGCAGCTCGAGGACAGGGCATGGCACAGATACGCAGTATTTT.

The V gene is TRBV29-1, the J gene TRBJ1-1; D gene ambiguous. The CDR3 contains 15 residues. Germline lookup yields CDR1 SQVTM and CDR2 ANQGSEA. The V end was cut by 2 bases, the J end by 1 base, with 14 bases between. CDR3: CSVEPNGRGNTEAFF. The DNA for the CDR3 is TGCAGCGTTGAACCCAATGGACGAGGGAACACTGAAGCTTTCTTT.

V usage is TRBV5-8 and J usage is TRBJ1-3; D is unclear. The CDR3 loop spans 13 amino acids. Germline CDR1 is SGHTS and CDR2 is YDEGEE. Trimming took 2 bases from V and 0 from J, leaving 3 bases between them. CDR3 DNA: TGTGCCAGCAGCTTTTCCTCTGGAAACACCATATATTTT. Protein product: CASSFSSGNTIYF. The full variable domain, completed using reference TRBV5-8 and TRBJ1-3, is EAGVTQSPTHLIKTRGQQATLRCSPISGHTSVYWYQQALGLGLQFLLWYDEGEERNRGNFPPRFSGRQFPNYSSELNVNALELEDSALYLCASSFSSGNTIYFGEGSWLTVV.

The chain's CDR3 is CASSFGQNNEQFF. The CDR3 DNA follows: TGTGCCAGCAGCTTCGGGCAGAACAATGAGCAGTTCTTC. V and J are TRBV7-3 and TRBJ2-1; D uncertain. The CDR3 loop spans 13 amino acids. Trimming took off 3 bases at V and 5 bases at J, with 8 bases between the two ends. Germline loops: CDR1 SGHTA, CDR2 FQGTGA.

V and J are TRBV11-2 and TRBJ1-4; D not certain. V lost 1 base, J lost 4 bases, and 16 bases lay in between. This CDR3 is 17 amino acids long. Germline V lookup: CDR1 SGHAT, CDR2 FQNNGV. The CDR3 here is CASSLAPPGKHNEKLFF. The CDR3 region has the DNA TGTGCCAGCAGCTTAGCCCCCCCCGGAAAACATAATGAAAAACTGTTTTTT.

V gene TRBV2 combines with J gene TRBJ2-3; 7 positions agree with TRBD1. After removal of 7 bases from V and 6 bases from J, the junction contained 7 bases not matched to a gene. Looked up from germline, CDR1 is SNHLY and CDR2 is FYNNEI. The CDR3 covers 13 residues. CDR3 coding DNA: TGTGCCAGCATAAGACAGGGAGAGGATACGCAGTATTTT. Translated, it gives CASIRQGEDTQYF. The full variable domain, rest sourced from reference TRBV2 and TRBJ2-3, is EPEVTQTPSHQVTQMGQEVILRCVPISNHLYFYWYRQILGQKVEFLVSFYNNEISEKSEIFDDQFSVERPDGSNFTLKIRSTKLEDSAMYFCASIRQGEDTQYFGPGTRLTVL.

This clone was picked up a small number of times. The chain uses TRBV19 and TRBJ1-2; D is undetermined. Between the trimmed V and J ends, which lost 1 base and 1 base, there was a span of 7 bases. Germline CDR1 and CDR2: LNHDA and SQIVND (reference sequence). This CDR3 comprises 14 residues. CDR3 protein: CASSIGPLNYGYTF. DNA for the CDR3: TGTGCCAGTAGTATAGGTCCTCTTAACTATGGCTACACCTTC.

The chain links TRBV7-8 to TRBJ1-2; TRBD1 aligns across 11 bases. Losses at the gene ends were 5 bases for V and 4 bases for J; bases not matched to a gene: 6. The CDR3 runs to 15 residues. CDR1 is SGHVS, CDR2 FQNEAQ, per germline. The CDR3 DNA follows: TGTGCCAGCAGCCTAATGGACAGGGGGCCCTATGGCTACACCTTC. Its protein is CASSLMDRGPYGYTF.

This clone was detected only once. V is TRBV19 and J is TRBJ2-3; no firm D call. Per the germline V gene, CDR1 is LNHDA and CDR2 is SQIVND (reference sequence). Trimming stripped 5 bases from V and 5 bases from J, with 11 bases between. This CDR3 region has 13 residues. The CDR3 loop reads CASSERAGDTQYF. For the CDR3, the DNA is TGTGCCAGTAGTGAAAGGGCTGGAGATACGCAGTATTTT.

This clone was seen just once. In DNA, the CDR3 is TGTGCCAGCAGACCAGGAACCCCCGGGGAGCTGTTTTTT. Translated: CASRPGTPGELFF. The gene calls are TRBV7-8 and TRBJ2-2; no reliable D call. Trimming stripped 6 bases from V and 6 bases from J, with 11 bases between. Germline values: CDR1 SGHVS, CDR2 FQNEAQ. The CDR3 runs 13 residues.

This clone was picked up one time. The chain is built from TRBV7-9 and TRBJ1-5; the D is unclear. The V end was cut by 1 base, the J end by 6 bases, with 7 bases between. Germline V gene sequence: CDR1 SEHNR, CDR2 FQNEAQ (reference sequence). This CDR3 spans 13 amino acids. CDR3 DNA sequence: TGTGCCAGCAGCTTAGGCATCGCTCAGCCCCAGCATTTT. Translation: CASSLGIAQPQHF.

There are a few counts of this clone. This chain connects TRBV5-1 to TRBJ2-7; the D gene is possibly TRBD2 (5 bases). V lost 2 bases, J lost 2 bases, and 11 bases lay in between. CDR3 length: 14 amino acids. Germline V gives CDR1 SGHRS, CDR2 YFSETQ. The CDR3 protein is CASSFSGLTYEQYF. The CDR3, as DNA: TGCGCCAGCAGCTTTTCGGGGTTAACCTACGAGCAGTACTTC.